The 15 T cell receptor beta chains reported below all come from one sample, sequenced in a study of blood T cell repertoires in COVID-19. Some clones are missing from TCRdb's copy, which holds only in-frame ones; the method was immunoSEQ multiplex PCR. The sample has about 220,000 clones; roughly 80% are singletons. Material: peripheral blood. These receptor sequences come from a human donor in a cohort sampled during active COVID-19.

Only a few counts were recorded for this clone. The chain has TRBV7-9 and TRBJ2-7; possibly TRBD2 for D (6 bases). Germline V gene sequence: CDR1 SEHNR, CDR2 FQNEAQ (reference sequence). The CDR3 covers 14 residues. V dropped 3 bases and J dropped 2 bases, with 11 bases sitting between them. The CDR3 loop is CASSFWGDAYEQYF. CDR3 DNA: TGTGCCAGCAGCTTTTGGGGGGATGCCTACGAGCAGTACTTC.

CDR3 in DNA: TGTGCCAGCAGCTTAACGGCGGGAGGCGGGGAGCTGTTTTTT. Protein product: CASSLTAGGGELFF. V gene TRBV7-3 combines with J gene TRBJ2-2; 8 nucleotides align to TRBD2. V shed 0 bases and J 7 bases; nucleotides not matched to a gene: 1. From germline, CDR1 is SGHTA and CDR2 FQGTGA. The CDR3 totals 14 residues. Complete variable domain (other parts from reference TRBV7-3 and TRBJ2-2): GAGVSQTPSNKVTEKGKYVELRCDPISGHTALYWYRQSLGQGPEFLIYFQGTGAADDSGLPNDRFFAVRPEGSVSTLKIQRTERGDSAVYLCASSLTAGGGELFFGEGSRLTVL.

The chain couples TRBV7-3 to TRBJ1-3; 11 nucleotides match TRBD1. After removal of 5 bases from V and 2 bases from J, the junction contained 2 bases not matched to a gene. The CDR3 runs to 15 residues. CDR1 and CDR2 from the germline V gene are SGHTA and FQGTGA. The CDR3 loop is CASSLDRGPGNTIYF. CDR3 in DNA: TGTGCCAGCAGCCTGGACAGGGGGCCTGGAAACACCATATATTTT.

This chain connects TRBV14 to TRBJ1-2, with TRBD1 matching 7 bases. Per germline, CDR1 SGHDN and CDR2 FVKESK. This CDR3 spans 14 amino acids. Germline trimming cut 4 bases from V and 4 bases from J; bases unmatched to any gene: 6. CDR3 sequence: CASSLRDRAYGYTF. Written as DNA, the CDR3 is TGTGCCAGCAGCCTCCGGGACAGAGCCTATGGCTACACCTTC.

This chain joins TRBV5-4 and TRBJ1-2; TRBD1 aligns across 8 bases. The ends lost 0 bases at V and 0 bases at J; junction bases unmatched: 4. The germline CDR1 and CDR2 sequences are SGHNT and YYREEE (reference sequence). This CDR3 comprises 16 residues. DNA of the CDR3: TGTGCCAGCAGCTTGGGGGGACAGGTAGCTAACTATGGCTACACCTTC. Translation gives CASSLGGQVANYGYTF.

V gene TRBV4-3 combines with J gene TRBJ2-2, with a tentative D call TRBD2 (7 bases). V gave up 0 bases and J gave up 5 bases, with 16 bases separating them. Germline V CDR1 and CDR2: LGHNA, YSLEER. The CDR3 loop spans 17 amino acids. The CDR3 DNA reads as TGCGCCAGCAGCCAAGAGGGAGGGCAGGGGAGGACCGGGGAGCTGTTTTTT. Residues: CASSQEGGQGRTGELFF.

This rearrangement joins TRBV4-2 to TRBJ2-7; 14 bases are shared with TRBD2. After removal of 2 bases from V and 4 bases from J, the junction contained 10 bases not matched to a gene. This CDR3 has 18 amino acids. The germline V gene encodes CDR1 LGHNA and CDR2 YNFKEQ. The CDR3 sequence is CASSQREGTSGRRYEQYF. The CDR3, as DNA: TGTGCCAGCAGCCAAAGAGAGGGGACTAGCGGGAGAAGATACGAGCAGTACTTC.

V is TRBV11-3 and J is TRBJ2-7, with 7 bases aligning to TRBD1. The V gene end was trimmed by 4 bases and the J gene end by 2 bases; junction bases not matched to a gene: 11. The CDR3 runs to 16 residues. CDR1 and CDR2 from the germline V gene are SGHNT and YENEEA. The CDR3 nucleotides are TGTGCCAGCAGCTCCAAGACAGGGCCCTCCACCTACGAGCAGTACTTC. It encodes CASSSKTGPSTYEQYF.

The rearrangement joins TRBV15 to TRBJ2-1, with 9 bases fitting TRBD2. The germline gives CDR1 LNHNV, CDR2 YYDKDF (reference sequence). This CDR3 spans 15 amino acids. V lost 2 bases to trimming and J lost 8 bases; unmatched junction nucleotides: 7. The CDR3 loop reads CATSRFSGRADEQFF. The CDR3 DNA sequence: TGTGCCACCAGCAGATTTAGCGGGAGAGCGGATGAGCAGTTCTTC.

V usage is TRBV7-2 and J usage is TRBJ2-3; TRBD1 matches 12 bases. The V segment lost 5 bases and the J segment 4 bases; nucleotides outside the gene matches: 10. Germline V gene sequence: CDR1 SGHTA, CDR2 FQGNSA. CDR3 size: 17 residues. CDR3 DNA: TGTGCCAGCAGCACCCGAGGGGGACAGGGGGCCGCAGATACGCAGTATTTT. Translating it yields CASSTRGGQGAADTQYF.

The DNA of the CDR3 is TGCGCCAGCAGCCAGGGACAGGGGAGGCACGAGCAGTACTTC. Translated: CASSQGQGRHEQYF. The chain couples TRBV4-3 to TRBJ2-7; 10 positions match TRBD1. The V segment lost 3 bases and the J segment 5 bases; nucleotides outside the gene matches: 4. This CDR3 comprises 14 residues. CDR1 is LGHNA, CDR2 YSLEER, per germline.

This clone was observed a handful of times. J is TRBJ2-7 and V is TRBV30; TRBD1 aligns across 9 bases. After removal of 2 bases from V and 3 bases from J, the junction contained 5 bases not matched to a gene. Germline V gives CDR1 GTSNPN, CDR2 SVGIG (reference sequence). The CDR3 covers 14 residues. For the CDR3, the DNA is TGTGCCTGGAGTCCCGGGACAGGGCTCTACGAGCAGTACTTC. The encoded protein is CAWSPGTGLYEQYF.

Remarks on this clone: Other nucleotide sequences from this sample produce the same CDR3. The CDR3 region is CASSLAGTDTQYF. CDR3 sequence (DNA): TGCGCCAGCAGCTTGGCAGGCACAGATACGCAGTATTTT. The rearrangement uses TRBV5-1 and TRBJ2-3; no clear D. The CDR3 is 13 residues long. Deletions cut 0 bases from V and 1 base from J, with 3 bases between. Germline loops: CDR1 SGHRS, CDR2 YFSETQ.

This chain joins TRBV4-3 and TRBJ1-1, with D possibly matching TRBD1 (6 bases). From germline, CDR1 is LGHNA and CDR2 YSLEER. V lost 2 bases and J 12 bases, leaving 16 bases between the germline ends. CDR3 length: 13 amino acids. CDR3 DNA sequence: TGCGCCAGCAGCCAACTCACTGGGGGGGCCCCTTTCTTT. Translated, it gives CASSQLTGGAPFF.

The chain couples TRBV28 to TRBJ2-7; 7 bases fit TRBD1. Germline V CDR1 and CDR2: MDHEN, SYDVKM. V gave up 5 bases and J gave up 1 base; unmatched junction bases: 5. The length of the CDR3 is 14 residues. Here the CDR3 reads CASSLTGESYEQYF. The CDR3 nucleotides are TGTGCCAGCAGTCTTACAGGGGAATCCTACGAGCAGTACTTC.